Given below is one TCR beta chain in context. The antigen is undetermined. These data originate in a study of T cell responses to AZD1222 COVID-19 vaccine. Study findings and constraints: Seropositive AZD1222 recipients at baseline numbered only 6 or 7. Clonal diversity was possibly underestimated, and the donors were mostly white British, with more females. Close to half of spike-specific TCRs reportedly recognize unmutated variant regions.

This CDR3 is 15 amino acids long. V gave up 5 bases and J gave up 4 bases, with 15 bases separating them. Germline values: CDR1 MNHEY, CDR2 SMNVEV (reference sequence). Assay used: immunoSEQ multiplex PCR; TCRdb lists only in-frame clones, some missing. The profile shows some 150,000 clones, more than 85% of them singletons. V is TRBV27 and J is TRBJ1-3, with a possible D match to TRBD1 (6 bases). The sample was peripheral blood, taken 28 days after the second AZD1222 dose. This clonotype was sampled from an adult who received the AZD1222 COVID-19 vaccine. CDR3 sequence: CASSPPPGVGNTIYF. In DNA form, the CDR3 reads TGTGCCAGCAGTCCCCCCCCAGGGGTGGGAAACACCATATATTTT.